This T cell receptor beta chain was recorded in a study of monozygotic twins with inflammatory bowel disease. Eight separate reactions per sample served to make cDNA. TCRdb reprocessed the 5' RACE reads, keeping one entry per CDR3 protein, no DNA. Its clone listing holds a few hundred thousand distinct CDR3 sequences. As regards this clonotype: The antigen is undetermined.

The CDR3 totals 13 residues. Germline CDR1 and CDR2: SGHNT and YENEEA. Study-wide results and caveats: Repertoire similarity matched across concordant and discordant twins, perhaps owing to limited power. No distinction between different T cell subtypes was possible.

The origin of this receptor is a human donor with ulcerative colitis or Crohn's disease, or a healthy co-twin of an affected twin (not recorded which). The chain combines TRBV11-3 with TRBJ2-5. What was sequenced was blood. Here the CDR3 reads CASSLGPKGTQYF.